This T cell receptor beta chain was sequenced for a study of blood T cell repertoires in COVID-19. Study as a whole: Material from acute and convalescent COVID-19 was sourced from the United States, Italy and Spain. PBMCs, B-cell-depleted T cells, or T cells were the source of the cDNA or gDNA that made up the material.

In the source study's methods: Counts of nucleated cells, estimated from reference gene primer amplification, were obtained. Repertoires were generated with immunoSEQ multiplex PCR, while TCRdb's copy carries only in-frame clones and drops some. Clone size and V and J calls were adopted from that table, with D and trimming inferred from the DNA. The sample holds about 250,000 clones, around 83% seen once. Sample: peripheral blood. The sequence derives from a man aged 40-49 years with active or convalescent COVID-19.

The CDR3 DNA follows: TGTGCCTGGAGTCTCACAGGGAGCCCTAATGAAAAACTGTTTTTT. As protein: CAWSLTGSPNEKLFF. The chain joins TRBV30 to TRBJ1-4, with D perhaps matching TRBD1 (6 bases). From germline, CDR1 is GTSNPN and CDR2 SVGIG (reference sequence). The CDR3 runs 15 residues. Trimming pared 2 bases from V and 3 bases from J, leaving 13 bases between.